This TCR beta chain was recovered during a study of T cell repertoires in cytomegalovirus infection. On the study more broadly: Based on public TCR beta signatures, there were indications of CMV infection and of a matching HLA type.

A single record per CDR3 protein comes from TCRdb applying MiXCR to the reads. Among some 390,000 distinct CDR3 sequences listed, about a sixth were seen once. Many counts were recorded for this clonotype. Its antigen is still unknown. Findings and caveats of the study: Carriage of CMV together with the relevant HLA was identifiable through cumulative public TCR beta family frequency. The study found HLA-C-restricted CMV-specific TCR beta clonotypes dominating the ex vivo response.

The CDR3 is made up of 14 amino acids. Germline CDR1 is SGHTA and CDR2 is FQGNSA. Between the trimmed V and J ends, which lost 1 base and 0 bases, there was a span of 4 bases. The chain recombines TRBV7-2 with TRBJ2-4; D ambiguous. This TCR was recovered from a human donor in good health (CMV status not recorded). Some clones in this sample may be carry-over from other donors' samples. Sequencing input: PBMCs. The CDR3 region has the DNA TGTGCCAGCAGCTTAGGTGTAGCCAAAAACATTCAGTACTTC. It translates to CASSLGVAKNIQYF.